The rows below give T cell receptor beta chains drawn from one sample of a study of CD8+ T cells in alopecia areata. The table came from immunoSEQ multiplex PCR; TCRdb's copy has only in-frame clones and leaves some out. The sample includes over 90,000 clones, 85% to 90% of them seen just once. The sample consisted of CD8+ T cells sorted from blood, taken at approximately week 34, from a patient treated with tofacitinib. These receptors all stem from a human donor with alopecia areata. CDR3s leave out the opening cysteine and the closing phenylalanine or tryptophan. A D gene is named only where the DNA matches it firmly.

D,J,V,CDR3
.,TRBJ2-6,TRBV29-1,SVGHRTYSGANVLT
.,TRBJ2-7,TRBV27,ASSLGSTSYEQY
TRBD1,TRBJ2-1,TRBV27,ASSYRDSNEQF
TRBD1,TRBJ1-6,TRBV25-1,ASSDGQGRHSPLH
.,TRBJ2-1,TRBV5-1,ASSLEVGSSYNEQF
TRBD1,TRBJ2-7,TRBV7-9,ASSGQVTYEQY
.,TRBJ1-5,TRBV4-1,ASSQGRGNQPQH
TRBD2,TRBJ2-3,TRBV6-4,ASSEGTSGGTDTQY
TRBD1,TRBJ2-5,TRBV28,ASSGRGETQY
.,TRBJ1-5,TRBV30,AWSVMGLHSNQPQH
TRBD1,TRBJ2-1,TRBV13,ASSSRDRVVSNEQF
TRBD2,TRBJ2-1,TRBV9,ASSVGSLAGQYNEQF
.,TRBJ2-7,TRBV27,ASSLSSSFSYEQY
TRBD2,TRBJ2-7,TRBV11-2,ASSSYSGGLSYEQY
.,TRBJ1-4,TRBV7-9,ASRRLKEKLF
TRBD2,TRBJ2-7,TRBV11-2,ASSLFNPTTSNYEQY
TRBD2,TRBJ2-1,TRBV11-1,ASSLLRGSAYNEQF
TRBD1,TRBJ2-2,TRBV5-4,ASSAGQGAGELF
.,TRBJ2-1,TRBV7-8,ASSHRLERHNEQF
.,TRBJ2-1,TRBV29-1,SVEAPSGLYNEQF
.,TRBJ2-7,TRBV6-1,ASSEGGFPTYEQY
TRBD2,TRBJ2-3,TRBV9,ASRPLAGGSDTQY
TRBD2,TRBJ2-1,TRBV14,ASSQVSSGDRTYNEQF
.,TRBJ2-1,TRBV6-1,ATVGAPNSNEQF
.,TRBJ1-2,TRBV2,ASSENSNYGYT
.,TRBJ1-1,TRBV29-1,SVVPPAKGTEAF
.,TRBJ2-1,TRBV11-2,ASSLEGFVSYNEQF
.,TRBJ1-1,TRBV2,ASSLDGPSNTEAF
TRBD2,TRBJ2-3,TRBV30,AWRGWHRVAGVWSDTQY
TRBD1,TRBJ1-1,TRBV29-1,SADQGGTDTFHTEAF
TRBD1,TRBJ1-4,TRBV6-6,ASSPRTGSNEKLF